This T cell receptor beta chain came from a study of control samples from healthy donors and cancer patients. The data were produced by immunoSEQ multiplex PCR, yet TCRdb's version contains in-frame clones alone and is incomplete. The table shows 250,000 to 300,000 clones, with over 75% occurring only once. This clone turned up a few times. Trimming pared 3 bases from V and 3 bases from J, leaving 13 bases between. Germline V lookup: CDR1 MGHRA, CDR2 YSYEKL. This CDR3 spans 15 amino acids. This chain joins TRBV4-1 and TRBJ2-3; D tentatively fits TRBD1 or TRBD2 (6 bases each). Sequenced input: PBMCs. This receptor was identified in a woman aged 55-69 years with lung cancer. The CDR3 reads CASSHPGGGTDTQYF. For the CDR3, the DNA is TGCGCCAGCAGCCACCCTGGAGGGGGTACAGATACGCAGTATTTT.